The next 30 T cell receptor beta chains were all read from a single sample in a study of T cell responses to AZD1222 COVID-19 vaccine. Some clones are missing from TCRdb's copy, which holds only in-frame ones; the method was immunoSEQ multiplex PCR. This table holds 120,000 or so clones, around 80% found once. Sequencing used peripheral blood, obtained 28 days after the second AZD1222 dose. Receptor source: an adult who received the AZD1222 COVID-19 vaccine.

V is TRBV4-1 and J is TRBJ1-4; no clear D. The germline gives CDR1 MGHRA, CDR2 YSYEKL. CDR3 length: 13 amino acids. Trimming removed 6 bases at V and 5 bases at J, with 10 bases between. The CDR3 reads CASSSDVNEKLFF. CDR3 DNA: TGCGCCAGCAGTTCGGACGTCAATGAAAAACTGTTTTTT.

CDR3 nucleotides: TGCAGCGTTGAAGACAACTATGGCTACACCTTC. Protein sequence: CSVEDNYGYTF. The chain couples TRBV29-1 to TRBJ1-2; D not resolved. Germline values: CDR1 SQVTM, CDR2 ANQGSEA. V lost 0 bases and J 2 bases, leaving 1 base between the germline ends. The CDR3 is 11 amino acids.

The chain joins TRBV6-5 to TRBJ2-1; 7 nucleotides agree with TRBD2. CDR1 is MNHEY, CDR2 SVGAGI, per germline. The J segment lost 5 bases and the V segment lost 2 bases, leaving 3 bases of the junction unmatched. The CDR3 consists of 14 residues. CDR3 sequence reads: CASSYGGGHNEQFF. DNA for the CDR3: TGTGCCAGCAGTTACGGGGGAGGGCACAATGAGCAGTTCTTC.

The chain recombines TRBV15 with TRBJ1-5; D is uncertain. Germline V gene data show CDR1 as LNHNV and CDR2 as YYDKDF (reference sequence). The CDR3 contains 15 residues. The V and J ends lost 0 bases and 4 bases respectively, with 10 bases between them. For the CDR3, the DNA is TGTGCCACCAGCAGAGAAGGCGGTAGTAATCAGCCCCAGCATTTT. Translation: CATSREGGSNQPQHF.

This rearrangement joins TRBV28 to TRBJ1-5; the D gene is possibly TRBD1 (6 bases). The CDR3 contains 16 residues. The germline V gene has CDR1 MDHEN and CDR2 SYDVKM. The V end lost 6 bases, the J end lost 3 bases, and 18 bases lay between the germline ends. The CDR3 DNA sequence: TGTGCCAGCAGAACAGGGAGCGGGCATACCAATCAGCCCCAGCATTTT. Translated: CASRTGSGHTNQPQHF.

This chain connects TRBV9 to TRBJ1-3; the D is unclear. Trimming removed 0 bases from V and 3 bases from J, with 7 bases in between. The germline V gene has CDR1 SGDLS and CDR2 YYNGEE. This CDR3 region has 14 residues. Here the CDR3 DNA reads TGTGCCAGCAGCGTAGAAAGTATTGGAAACACCATATATTTT. Its translation is CASSVESIGNTIYF.

As to this clone: The sample carries other DNA sequences with the same CDR3. The chain employs TRBV7-8 and TRBJ1-4; D is undetermined. CDR1 is SGHVS and CDR2 is FQNEAQ in the germline V gene. The V end was cut by 5 bases, the J end by 7 bases, with 8 bases between. This CDR3 region has 12 residues. DNA for the CDR3: TGTGCCAGCAGCCCCCAAGGTGAAAAACTGTTTTTT. Amino acid sequence: CASSPQGEKLFF.

This clone was recorded a few times. The rearrangement joins TRBV7-8 to TRBJ1-5, with D possibly matching TRBD1 (5 bases). Trimming shortened V by 4 bases and J by 5 bases, and 15 bases separated the two germline ends. This CDR3 comprises 15 residues. Germline CDR1 is SGHVS and CDR2 is FQNEAQ. The CDR3 here is CASSSGRQSYQPQHF. CDR3 DNA: TGTGCCAGCAGCTCCGGCCGACAGTCCTATCAGCCCCAGCATTTT.

This chain links TRBV9 with TRBJ1-4; the match to TRBD1 covers 9 bases. With V trimmed by 3 bases and J by 7 bases, 4 bases remained unmatched. The V gene's germline CDR1 is SGDLS and CDR2 YYNGEE. The CDR3 is 14 residues long. CDR3 protein: CASSGTGDGEKLFF. DNA of the CDR3: TGTGCCAGCAGCGGGACAGGGGATGGTGAAAAACTGTTTTTT.

This clone was recorded once. J is TRBJ1-2 and V is TRBV28; TRBD1 aligns across 9 bases. V shed 6 bases, J shed 5 bases, and the junction held 4 bases outside the gene matches. Germline assignment: CDR1 MDHEN and CDR2 SYDVKM. There are 13 residues in the CDR3. The CDR3 DNA reads as TGTGCCAGCAGGACGACAGGGGGTTATGGCTACACCTTC. Translating it yields CASRTTGGYGYTF.

The V and J genes are TRBV14 and TRBJ1-5; D gene uncertain. CDR3 length equals 15 residues. The V gene lost 1 base and the J gene lost 1 base, with 8 bases spanning the gap. Germline values: CDR1 SGHDN, CDR2 FVKESK. The CDR3 DNA is TGTGCCAGCAGCCAAGGAGCGCAGAGCAATCAGCCCCAGCATTTT. Translated, it gives CASSQGAQSNQPQHF.

The chain recombines TRBV18 with TRBJ1-1, with unresolved D. The CDR3 loop spans 15 amino acids. V lost 1 base and J lost 0, with 9 bases in between. Germline V gene lookup returns CDR1 KGHSH and CDR2 LQKENI. The DNA for the CDR3 is TGTGCCAGCTCACCACAGAAGGGCATGAACACTGAAGCTTTCTTT. Encoded protein: CASSPQKGMNTEAFF.

In the case of this clone: At one end, the junction sequence differs from germline, possibly due to a read error. The chain uses TRBV7-7 and TRBJ1-3, with TRBD1 identical over 7 bases. Per the germline V gene, CDR1 is SSHAT and CDR2 is FNYEAQ (reference sequence). The CDR3 sequence is 15 residues long. The CDR3 sequence: CASSQGGASGNTIYF. CDR3 in DNA: TGTGCTAGCAGCCAAGGGGGCGCTTCTGGAAACACCATATATTTT.

The chain joins TRBV5-1 to TRBJ2-7; D call uncertain. Trimming shortened V by 4 bases and J by 2 bases, and 4 bases separated the two germline ends. There are 11 residues in the CDR3. Germline assignment: CDR1 SGHRS and CDR2 YFSETQ. The CDR3 region has the DNA TGCGCCAGCAGCGACACCTACGAGCAGTACTTC. As protein: CASSDTYEQYF.

The chain combines TRBV11-2 with TRBJ2-3, with 9 positions matching TRBD2. The CDR3 runs to 17 residues. The V segment lost 1 base and the J segment 2 bases; nucleotides outside the gene matches: 7. Germline V gene sequence: CDR1 SGHAT, CDR2 FQNNGV. The CDR3: CASSLAPRGGPTDTQYF. The CDR3 DNA is TGTGCCAGCAGCTTAGCACCGCGGGGGGGACCCACAGATACGCAGTATTTT. The whole variable domain, remainder taken from reference TRBV11-2 and TRBJ2-3, is EAGVAQSPRYKIIEKRQSVAFWCNPISGHATLYWYQQILGQGPKLLIQFQNNGVVDDSQLPKDRFSAERLKGVDSTLKIQPAKLEDSAVYLCASSLAPRGGPTDTQYFGPGTRLTVL.

The chain is built from TRBV5-8 and TRBJ1-2; 8 positions match TRBD1. In germline, CDR1 is SGHTS, CDR2 YDEGEE. This CDR3 is built from 14 residues. After removal of 2 bases from V and 8 bases from J, the junction contained 8 bases not matched to a gene. CDR3 loop: CASSFSSGGRGYTF. The CDR3 DNA reads as TGTGCCAGCAGCTTTTCTTCAGGGGGCAGAGGCTACACCTTC.

The CDR3 is CASRRGWAGGLTYGYTF. The CDR3 DNA is TGTGCCAGCAGGCGTGGGTGGGCAGGGGGCTTGACTTATGGCTACACCTTC. V usage is TRBV28 and J usage is TRBJ1-2, with 8 bases aligning to TRBD1. From germline, CDR1 is MDHEN and CDR2 SYDVKM. CDR3 length: 17 residues. With V trimmed by 6 bases and J by 5 bases, 17 bases remained unmatched.

This clone was seen a single time. The chain is built from TRBV9 and TRBJ1-4, with 8 nucleotides matching TRBD1. Germline values: CDR1 SGDLS, CDR2 YYNGEE. The J segment lost 7 bases and the V segment lost 3 bases, leaving 5 bases of the junction unmatched. The CDR3 totals 14 residues. The CDR3 spells CASSARGRGEKLFF. CDR3 coding DNA: TGTGCCAGCAGCGCCAGGGGGCGAGGTGAAAAACTGTTTTTT.

The chain is built from TRBV6-5 and TRBJ1-5; 9 positions agree with TRBD1. Germline assignment: CDR1 MNHEY and CDR2 SVGAGI. V shed 5 bases and J 5 bases; nucleotides not matched to a gene: 7. The CDR3 extends over 15 amino acids. CDR3 DNA: TGTGCCAGCAGTCGGGGAACAGGGGGCTATCAGCCCCAGCATTTT. Amino acids: CASSRGTGGYQPQHF.

The chain is built from TRBV19 and TRBJ1-1; 10 bases align to TRBD1. The CDR3 runs 17 residues. Germline V gene data show CDR1 as LNHDA and CDR2 as SQIVND (reference sequence). With V trimmed by 0 bases and J by 4 bases, 8 bases remained unmatched. In DNA form, the CDR3 reads TGTGCCAGTAGTATAGATCCGGACAGGGGGTACGTCACTGAAGCTTTCTTT. It translates to CASSIDPDRGYVTEAFF.

V is TRBV5-5 and J is TRBJ1-4; D remains unclear. The ends were cut back, 5 bases at V and 5 bases at J, with 13 bases in the middle. CDR1 SGHKS and CDR2 YYEKEE come from the germline V gene (reference sequence). The CDR3 runs to 14 residues. The CDR3 DNA sequence: TGTGCCAGCAGTTTAGGAGGAGGGAATGAAAAACTGTTTTTT. It yields the protein CASSLGGGNEKLFF.

The chain is built from TRBV27 and TRBJ2-7; 7 positions match TRBD1. Germline trimming cut 6 bases from V and 2 bases from J; bases unmatched to any gene: 7. CDR1 and CDR2 from the germline V gene are MNHEY and SMNVEV (reference sequence). CDR3 size: 14 residues. CDR3 DNA sequence: TGTGCCAGCAGCTTAACCGGGACAGCCTACGAGCAGTACTTC. Its protein is CASSLTGTAYEQYF.

The genes are TRBV19 and TRBJ2-3; D is perhaps TRBD2 (6 bases). Trimming took off 5 bases at V and 7 bases at J, with 13 bases between the two ends. Germline lookup yields CDR1 LNHDA and CDR2 SQIVND (reference sequence). The CDR3 is 13 amino acids. The CDR3 DNA follows: TGTGCCAGTAGTTGGAGGGAGTCGAATACGCAGTATTTT. Translated, it gives CASSWRESNTQYF.

The rearrangement links TRBV12-3 or TRBV12-4 to TRBJ1-4; no firm D call. There are 12 residues in the CDR3. Trimming cost V 4 bases and J 2 bases, with 2 bases left between them. CDR3: CASSWTNEKLFF. DNA of the CDR3: TGTGCCAGCAGTTGGACTAATGAAAAACTGTTTTTT.

The CDR3 DNA reads as TGCGCCAGCAGTGACCCTTCTGACAGGGCTCGCGCTGAAGCTTTCTTT. Translation gives CASSDPSDRARAEAFF. This rearrangement joins TRBV10-1 to TRBJ1-1; TRBD1 matches at 7 bases. The CDR3 loop spans 16 amino acids. Losses at the gene ends were 3 bases for V and 6 bases for J; bases not matched to a gene: 13. In germline, CDR1 is WNHNN, CDR2 SYGVQD (reference sequence).

This clone came up once. V and J are TRBV9 and TRBJ1-4; 8 positions agree with TRBD1. V gave up 1 base and J gave up 7 bases; unmatched junction bases: 15. CDR3 length equals 18 residues. Germline V gene sequence: CDR1 SGDLS, CDR2 YYNGEE. CDR3 nucleotides: TGTGCCAGCAGCGTAAAGGCAGGGGGCTATTGGGAAGGTGAAAAACTGTTTTTT. Its protein product is CASSVKAGGYWEGEKLFF.

In this sample, this clone turned up once. The V gene is TRBV5-5, the J gene TRBJ2-7; possible D gene TRBD2, 5 bases. In germline, CDR1 is SGHKS, CDR2 YYEKEE (reference sequence). The CDR3 spans 14 residues. The V and J ends lost 0 bases and 3 bases respectively, with 10 bases between them. This CDR3 is CASSLAFSDYEQYF. The CDR3 DNA reads as TGTGCCAGCAGCTTGGCCTTTAGCGACTACGAGCAGTACTTC.

The chain is built from TRBV18 and TRBJ2-7; TRBD1 agrees at 7 bases. This CDR3 spans 13 amino acids. V trimming: 2 bases; J trimming: 5 bases; junction bases outside the gene matches: 3. Germline lookup yields CDR1 KGHSH and CDR2 LQKENI. CDR3 sequence (DNA): TGTGCCAGCTCACCAGACAGGGAGAACGAGCAGTACTTC. As protein: CASSPDRENEQYF.

V usage is TRBV28 and J usage is TRBJ2-1; D not resolved. The CDR3 is 14 amino acids. The V end lost 3 bases, the J end lost 4 bases, and 10 bases lay between the germline ends. Per the germline V gene, CDR1 is MDHEN and CDR2 is SYDVKM. CDR3 loop: CASSFRHPYNEQFF. CDR3 nucleotide sequence: TGTGCCAGCAGTTTCCGGCATCCTTACAATGAGCAGTTCTTC.

This clone was observed once. The chain has TRBV18 and TRBJ1-5; 7 bases are a match to TRBD1. The CDR3 is 15 amino acids. Trimming at V came to 2 bases and at J to 10 bases, leaving 11 bases not matched to a gene. Germline CDR1 is KGHSH and CDR2 is LQKENI. The CDR3 loop is CASSPDRVKLVPQHF. CDR3 nucleotide sequence: TGTGCCAGCTCACCAGACAGGGTTAAATTAGTACCCCAGCATTTT. Based on the CDR3 plus reference TRBV18 and TRBJ1-5, the full variable domain is NAGVMQNPRHLVRRRGQEARLRCSPMKGHSHVYWYRQLPEEGLKFMVYLQKENIIDESGMPKERFSAEFPKEGPSILRIQQVVRGDSAAYFCASSPDRVKLVPQHFGDGTRLSIL.